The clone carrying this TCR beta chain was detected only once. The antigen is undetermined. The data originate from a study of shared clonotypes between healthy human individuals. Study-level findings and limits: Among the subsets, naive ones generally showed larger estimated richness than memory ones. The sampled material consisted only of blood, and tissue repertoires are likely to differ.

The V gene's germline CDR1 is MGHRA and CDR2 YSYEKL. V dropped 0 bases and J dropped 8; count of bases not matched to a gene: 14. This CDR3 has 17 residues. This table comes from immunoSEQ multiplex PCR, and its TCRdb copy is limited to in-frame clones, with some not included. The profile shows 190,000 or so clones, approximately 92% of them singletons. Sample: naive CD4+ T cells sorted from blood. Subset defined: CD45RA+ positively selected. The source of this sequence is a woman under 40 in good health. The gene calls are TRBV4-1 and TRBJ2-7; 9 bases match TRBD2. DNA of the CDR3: TGCGCCAGCAGCCAAGATTTTATATTAGTCCTAGCGGGACAGCAGTACTTC. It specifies CASSQDFILVLAGQQYF.